This T cell receptor (beta chain) was found in a study of T cell changes during pregnancy in multiple sclerosis. V dropped 4 bases and J dropped 3 bases, with 7 bases sitting between them. Germline-derived CDR1 and CDR2 are GTSNPN and SVGIG (reference sequence). The CDR3 contains 12 residues. Data came from immunoSEQ multiplex PCR; TCRdb stores just in-frame clones and leaves some out. The table has 20,000 to 30,000 clones, around nine tenths seen once. This clonotype was sampled from a female donor in good health, enrolled as a control in a pregnancy study. The V gene is TRBV30, the J gene TRBJ1-3; D gene ambiguous. The sequencing used CD4+ T cells from peripheral blood mononuclear cells, collected in the second trimester of pregnancy. The CDR3 DNA is TGTGCCTGGACCCCCGGTGGAAACACCATATATTTT. It is translated as CAWTPGGNTIYF.